This T cell receptor beta chain appears in the sequencing data of a study of cytomegalovirus exposure and HLA in healthy donors. Vbeta (60) and Jbeta (13) primers were used in the PCR. Libraries were prepared by immunoSEQ multiplex PCR; TCRdb keeps only in-frame clonotypes and omits some of them. The sample gives about 140,000 clones, about four fifths of which show up once; more than 1.1% is in the top ten. About this clone itself: Its antigen is still unknown.

Study-level results: It was reported that TCR beta sequences correctly inferred the HLA-A and HLA-B alleles for most subjects.

Trimming pared 6 bases from V and 10 bases from J, leaving 19 bases between. CDR1 LNHDA and CDR2 SQIVND come from the germline V gene (reference sequence). The CDR3 extends over 13 amino acids. V and J are TRBV19 and TRBJ2-7; maybe TRBD1 (5 bases). Sequencing was done on a sample of PBMCs. The clonotype originates from a woman aged 40 to 49 in good health and CMV-seronegative. This CDR3 reads CASSDTWAGLQYF. As DNA, the CDR3 is TGTGCCAGTAGCGACACCTGGGCAGGGTTACAGTACTTC.